The 7 T cell receptor beta chains presented below share a single source sample, sequenced in a study of molecular identifiers for immune sequencing clone quantification. Using its own MiXCR run on the PCR reads, TCRdb lists one record per CDR3 protein. The table includes approximately 670,000 distinct CDR3 sequences, roughly 21% detected once. Sequenced material: naive CD8+ T cells from blood, with Jurkat cell RNA spiked in. Sample subset: FACS-sorted CD8+CD4-CCR7+CD45RA+ naive T cells. Receptor source: a human donor in good health. Some libraries in this study had Jurkat cell RNA spiked in.

This clonotype was counted ten times or more. V and J are TRBV2 and TRBJ2-5; D is uncertain. Trimming left V 2 bases short and J 3 bases short, with 4 bases between. Germline CDR1 SNHLY, CDR2 FYNNEI. There are 12 residues in the CDR3. Here the CDR3 DNA reads TGTGCCAGCAGTGAAATAGAAGAGACCCAGTACTTC. This codes for CASSEIEETQYF. The full variable domain, with the rest looked up from reference TRBV2 and TRBJ2-5, is EPEVTQTPSHQVTQMGQEVILRCVPISNHLYFYWYRQILGQKVEFLVSFYNNEISEKSEIFDDQFSVERPDGSNFTLKIRSTKLEDSAMYFCASSEIEETQYFGPGTRLLVL.

This clonotype has only a few counts. This rearrangement joins TRBV3-2 to TRBJ2-3. TRBV3-2 is termed a pseudogene. CDR3 size: 17 residues. As DNA, the CDR3 is TGTGCCAGCAGCCAAGATGAACGGATCCACACCACAGATACGCAGTATTTT. It codes for CASSQDERIHTTDTQYF.

At least ten counts were recorded for this clonotype. The rearrangement uses TRBV7-9 and TRBJ2-7; D gene unclear. CDR3 length equals 12 residues. CDR1 is SEHNR and CDR2 is FQNEAQ in the germline V gene (reference sequence). The V and J ends lost 4 bases and 6 bases respectively, with 10 bases between them. In DNA form, the CDR3 reads TGTGCCAGCAGCTGGGCTACGTCCGAGCAGTACTTC. It translates to CASSWATSEQYF.

This clonotype came up many times. The V gene is TRBV27, the J gene TRBJ2-7, with 7 bases matching TRBD2. The length of the CDR3 is 13 residues. Germline-derived CDR1 and CDR2 are MNHEY and SMNVEV (reference sequence). With 7 bases clipped from V and 5 bases from J, the junction kept 8 bases outside the gene matches. The CDR3, as DNA: TGTGCCAGCATCGTCAGCGGGGAGGACGAGCAGTACTTC. Protein: CASIVSGEDEQYF.

Remarks on this clonotype: A much larger clone is a single base away; this may be a read error. This rearrangement joins TRBV20-1 to TRBJ1-6, with D possibly TRBD1 on 6 matching bases. There are 15 residues in the CDR3. CDR1 is DFQATT, CDR2 SNEGSKA, per germline (reference sequence). The CDR3 DNA sequence: TGCAGTGCTAGATCATGGACAGCGCATAAGTCACCCCTCCACTTT. This translates into CSARSWTAHKSPLHF.

This clonotype was observed a handful of times. A much bigger clone sits one base away, suggesting this may be a read error. J is TRBJ2-7 and V is TRBV6-5; tentative D call: TRBD1 (6 bases). Looked up from germline, CDR1 is MNHEY and CDR2 is SVGAGI. This CDR3 is 15 amino acids long. The DNA for the CDR3 is TGTGCCAGCGGTTACTACCAGGGGCCTCGATCCGAGCAGTACTTC. This codes for CASGYYQGPRSEQYF.

At least ten counts were recorded for this clonotype. V and J are TRBV30 and TRBJ2-7; D not certain. With 3 bases removed from V and 1 base from J, the gap between germline ends came to 7 bases. Germline lookup yields CDR1 GTSNPN and CDR2 SVGIG (reference sequence). CDR3 length: 12 amino acids. CDR3 residues: CAWRSQSYEQYF. The CDR3 DNA reads as TGTGCCTGGAGATCACAGTCCTACGAGCAGTACTTC.